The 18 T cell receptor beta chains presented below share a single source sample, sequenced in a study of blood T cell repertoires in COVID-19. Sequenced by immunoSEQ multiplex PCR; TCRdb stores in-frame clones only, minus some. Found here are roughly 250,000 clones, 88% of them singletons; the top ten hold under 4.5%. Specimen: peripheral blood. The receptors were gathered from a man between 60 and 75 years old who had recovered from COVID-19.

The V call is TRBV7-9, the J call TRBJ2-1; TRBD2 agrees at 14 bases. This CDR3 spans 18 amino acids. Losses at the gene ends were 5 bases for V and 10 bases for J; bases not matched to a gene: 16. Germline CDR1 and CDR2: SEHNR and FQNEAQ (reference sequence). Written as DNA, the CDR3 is TGTGCCAGCAGCCCAAAGATCGGGACTAGCGGGGGACTGGGGGAGCAGTTCTTC. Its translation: CASSPKIGTSGGLGEQFF.

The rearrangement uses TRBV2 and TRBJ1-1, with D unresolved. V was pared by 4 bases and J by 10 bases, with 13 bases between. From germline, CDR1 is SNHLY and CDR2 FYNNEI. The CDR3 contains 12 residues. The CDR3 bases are TGTGCCAGCAGTGTCGGACCCCGGGGAGCTTTCTTT. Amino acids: CASSVGPRGAFF.

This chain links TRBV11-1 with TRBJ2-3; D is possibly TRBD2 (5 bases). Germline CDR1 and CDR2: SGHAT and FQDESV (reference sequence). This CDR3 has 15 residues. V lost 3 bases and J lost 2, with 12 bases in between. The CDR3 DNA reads TGTGCCAGCAGCTTCCGGCAGACTACCACAGATACGCAGTATTTT. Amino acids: CASSFRQTTTDTQYF.

The CDR3 DNA follows: TGTGCCAGCAGGCCACAGGGCGGCACCGGGGAGCTGTTTTTT. Translation gives CASRPQGGTGELFF. The gene calls are TRBV5-4 and TRBJ2-2; tentative D call: TRBD1 (6 bases). This CDR3 contains 14 residues. CDR1 and CDR2 from the germline V gene are SGHNT and YYREEE (reference sequence). V lost 5 bases, J lost 4 bases, and 12 bases lay in between. Complete variable domain (other parts from reference TRBV5-4 and TRBJ2-2): ETGVTQSPTHLIKTRGQQVTLRCSSQSGHNTVSWYQQALGQGPQFIFQYYREEENGRGNFPPRFSGLQFPNYSSELNVNALELDDSALYLCASRPQGGTGELFFGEGSRLTVL.

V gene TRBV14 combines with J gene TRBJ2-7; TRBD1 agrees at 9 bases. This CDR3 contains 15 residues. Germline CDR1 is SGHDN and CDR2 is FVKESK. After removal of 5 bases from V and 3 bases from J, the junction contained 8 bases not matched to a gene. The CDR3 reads CASSKTGGPSYEQYF. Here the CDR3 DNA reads TGTGCCAGCAGCAAAACAGGGGGCCCAAGCTACGAGCAGTACTTC.

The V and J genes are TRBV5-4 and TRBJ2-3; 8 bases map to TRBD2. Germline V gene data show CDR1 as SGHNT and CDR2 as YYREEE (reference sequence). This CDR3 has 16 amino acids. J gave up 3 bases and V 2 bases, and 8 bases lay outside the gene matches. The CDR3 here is CASSLPRGGGTDTQYF. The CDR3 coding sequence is TGTGCCAGCAGCTTACCCCGGGGGGGCGGGACAGATACGCAGTATTTT.

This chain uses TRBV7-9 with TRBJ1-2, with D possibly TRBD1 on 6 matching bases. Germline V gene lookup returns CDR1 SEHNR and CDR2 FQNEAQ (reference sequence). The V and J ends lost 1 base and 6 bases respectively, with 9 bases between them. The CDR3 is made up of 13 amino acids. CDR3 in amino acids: CASSLEGGNGYTF. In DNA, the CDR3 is TGTGCCAGCAGCTTAGAGGGGGGGAATGGCTACACCTTC.

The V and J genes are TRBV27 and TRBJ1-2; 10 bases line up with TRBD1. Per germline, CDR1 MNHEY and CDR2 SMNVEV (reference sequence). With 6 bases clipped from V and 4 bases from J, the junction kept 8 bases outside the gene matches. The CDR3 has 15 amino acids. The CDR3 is CASRSQGTGAYGYTF. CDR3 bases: TGTGCCAGCAGATCTCAAGGGACAGGGGCCTATGGCTACACCTTC.

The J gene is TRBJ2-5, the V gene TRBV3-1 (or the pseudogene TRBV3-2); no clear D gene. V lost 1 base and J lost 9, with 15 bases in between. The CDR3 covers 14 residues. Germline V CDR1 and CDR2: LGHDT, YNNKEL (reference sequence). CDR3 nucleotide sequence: TGTGCCAGCAGCCAAGGATCCCTACCCAAGTCCCAGTACTTC. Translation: CASSQGSLPKSQYF.

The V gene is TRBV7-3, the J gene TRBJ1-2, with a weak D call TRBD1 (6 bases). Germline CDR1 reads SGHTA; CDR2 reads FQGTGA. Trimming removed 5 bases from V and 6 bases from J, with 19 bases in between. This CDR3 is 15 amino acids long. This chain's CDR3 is CASSAKGGIKDGYTF. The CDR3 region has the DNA TGTGCCAGCAGCGCCAAGGGGGGGATTAAGGATGGCTACACCTTC.

CDR3 residues: CASSLGAGDEQYF. In DNA, the CDR3 is TGTGCCAGCAGCTTAGGAGCGGGGGACGAGCAGTACTTC. The chain employs TRBV11-2 and TRBJ2-7; 8 bases agree with TRBD2. The CDR3 spans 13 residues. The germline V gene encodes CDR1 SGHAT and CDR2 FQNNGV. Losses at the gene ends were 1 base for V and 5 bases for J; bases not matched to a gene: 1.

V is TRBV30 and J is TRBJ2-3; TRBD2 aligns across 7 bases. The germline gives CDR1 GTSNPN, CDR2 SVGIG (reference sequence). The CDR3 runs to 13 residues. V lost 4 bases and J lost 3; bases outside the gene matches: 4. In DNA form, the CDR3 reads TGTGCCTGGAAGCGGGGTTTAACAGATACGCAGTATTTT. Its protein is CAWKRGLTDTQYF.

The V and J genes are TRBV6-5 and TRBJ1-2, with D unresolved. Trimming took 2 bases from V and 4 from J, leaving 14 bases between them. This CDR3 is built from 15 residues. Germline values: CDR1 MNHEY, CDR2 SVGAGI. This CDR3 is CASSYARGASYGYTF. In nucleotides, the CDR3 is TGTGCCAGCAGTTACGCTCGTGGAGCTAGCTATGGCTACACCTTC.

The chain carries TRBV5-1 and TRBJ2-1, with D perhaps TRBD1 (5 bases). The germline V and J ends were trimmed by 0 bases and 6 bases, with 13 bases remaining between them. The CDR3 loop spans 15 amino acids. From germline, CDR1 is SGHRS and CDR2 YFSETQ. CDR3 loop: CASSLVAGLLNEQFF. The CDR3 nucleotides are TGCGCCAGCAGCTTGGTTGCAGGGCTCCTCAATGAGCAGTTCTTC.

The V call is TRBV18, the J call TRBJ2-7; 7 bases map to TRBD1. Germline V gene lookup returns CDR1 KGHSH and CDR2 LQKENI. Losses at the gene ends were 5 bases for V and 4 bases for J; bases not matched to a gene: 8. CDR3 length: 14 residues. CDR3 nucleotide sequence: TGTGCCAGCTCAACGGACAGGCTCCGTTACGAGCAGTACTTC. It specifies CASSTDRLRYEQYF.

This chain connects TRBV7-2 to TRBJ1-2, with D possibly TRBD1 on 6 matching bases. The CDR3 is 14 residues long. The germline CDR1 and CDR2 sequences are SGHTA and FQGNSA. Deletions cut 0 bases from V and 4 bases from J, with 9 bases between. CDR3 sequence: CASSLARTVYGYTF. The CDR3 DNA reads TGTGCCAGCAGCTTAGCTCGGACAGTCTATGGCTACACCTTC.

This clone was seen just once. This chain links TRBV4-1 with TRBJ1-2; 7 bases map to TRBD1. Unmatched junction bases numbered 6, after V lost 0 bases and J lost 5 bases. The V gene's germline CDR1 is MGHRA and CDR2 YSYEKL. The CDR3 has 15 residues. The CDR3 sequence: CASSQEAGQAYGYTF. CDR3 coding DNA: TGCGCCAGCAGCCAAGAGGCCGGACAGGCGTATGGCTACACCTTC.

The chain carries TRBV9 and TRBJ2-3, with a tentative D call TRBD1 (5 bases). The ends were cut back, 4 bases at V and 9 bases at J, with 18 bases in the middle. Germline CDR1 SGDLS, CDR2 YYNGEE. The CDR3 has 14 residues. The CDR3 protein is CASSTTSTGETQYF. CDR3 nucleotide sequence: TGTGCCAGCAGCACCACCTCCACAGGTGAGACGCAGTATTTT.